Each of the 2 T cell receptor beta chains below was sequenced from the same sample in a study of blood T cell repertoires in COVID-19. Libraries were prepared by immunoSEQ multiplex PCR; TCRdb keeps only in-frame clonotypes and omits some of them. The sample consists of some 90,000 clones, 70% to 90% of them appearing once. Material: peripheral blood. The receptor set was obtained from a human donor in a cohort sampled during active COVID-19.

The rearrangement links TRBV29-1 to TRBJ2-3, with D unresolved. V was shortened by 3 bases and J by 2 bases, with 6 bases between the two germline ends. Germline CDR1 SQVTM, CDR2 ANQGSEA. The CDR3 has 12 residues. CDR3 loop: CSVDGDTDTQYF. The DNA for the CDR3 is TGCAGCGTTGACGGTGACACAGATACGCAGTATTTT.

The chain is built from TRBV5-1 and TRBJ1-5, with 7 nucleotides matching TRBD1. The CDR3 has 16 residues. V trimming: 0 bases; J trimming: 3 bases; junction bases outside the gene matches: 6. Germline CDR1 reads SGHRS; CDR2 reads YFSETQ. The CDR3 DNA follows: TGCGCCAGCAGCTTGGTAGGGGGCGCAGACAATCAGCCCCAGCATTTT. Amino acid sequence: CASSLVGGADNQPQHF.